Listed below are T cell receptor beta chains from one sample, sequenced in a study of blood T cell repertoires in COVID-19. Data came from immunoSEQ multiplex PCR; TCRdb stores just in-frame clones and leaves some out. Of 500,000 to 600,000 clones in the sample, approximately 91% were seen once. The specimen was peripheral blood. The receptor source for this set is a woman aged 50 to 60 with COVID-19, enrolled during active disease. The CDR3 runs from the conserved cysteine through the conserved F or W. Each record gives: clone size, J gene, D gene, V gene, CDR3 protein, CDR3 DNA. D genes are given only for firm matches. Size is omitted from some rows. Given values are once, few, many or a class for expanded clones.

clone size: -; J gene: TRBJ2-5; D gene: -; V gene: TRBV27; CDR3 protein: CASSFRSGTPIETQYF; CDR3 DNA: TGTGCCAGCAGTTTCCGATCCGGGACTCCCATAGAGACCCAGTACTTC
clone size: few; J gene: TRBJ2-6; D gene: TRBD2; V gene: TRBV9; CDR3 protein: CASSVAVLAGSGANVLTF; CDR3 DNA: TGTGCCAGCAGCGTAGCGGTATTAGCGGGGTCTGGGGCCAACGTCCTGACTTTC
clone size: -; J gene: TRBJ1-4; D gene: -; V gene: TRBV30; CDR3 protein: CAWSVMRGYSEKLFF; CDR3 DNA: TGTGCCTGGAGTGTAATGCGAGGGTATAGTGAAAAACTGTTTTTT
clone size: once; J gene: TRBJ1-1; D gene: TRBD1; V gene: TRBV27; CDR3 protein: CASSFNFGQGATEAFF; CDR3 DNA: TGTGCCAGCAGTTTTAATTTTGGACAGGGTGCCACTGAAGCTTTCTTT
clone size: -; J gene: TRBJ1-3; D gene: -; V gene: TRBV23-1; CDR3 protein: CASSPPRETGNTIYF; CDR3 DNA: TGCGCCAGCAGTCCCCCCCGCGAAACTGGAAACACCATATATTTT
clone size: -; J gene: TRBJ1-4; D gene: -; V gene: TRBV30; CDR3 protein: CAATGYGEKLFF; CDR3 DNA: TGTGCCGCAACAGGGTACGGTGAAAAACTGTTTTTT
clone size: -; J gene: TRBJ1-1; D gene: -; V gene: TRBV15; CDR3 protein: CATSRDEWGDTEAFF; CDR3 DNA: TGTGCCACCAGCAGAGATGAGTGGGGGGACACTGAAGCTTTCTTT
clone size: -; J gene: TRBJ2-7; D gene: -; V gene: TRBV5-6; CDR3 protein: CASSFYRARSSYEQYF; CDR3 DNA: TGTGCCAGCAGCTTTTACAGGGCTAGGAGCTCCTACGAGCAGTACTTC
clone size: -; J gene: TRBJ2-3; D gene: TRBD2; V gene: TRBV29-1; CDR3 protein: CSVGGLVGTDTQYF; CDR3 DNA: TGCAGCGTGGGGGGACTAGTCGGCACAGATACGCAGTATTTT
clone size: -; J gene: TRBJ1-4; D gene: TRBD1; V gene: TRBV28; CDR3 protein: CASTTGEKLFF; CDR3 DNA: TGTGCCAGCACGACAGGGGAGAAACTGTTTTTT
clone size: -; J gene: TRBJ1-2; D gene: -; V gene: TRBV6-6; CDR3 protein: CASSYVSPETGGYTF; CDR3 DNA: TGTGCCAGCAGTTACGTCAGTCCCGAGACGGGTGGCTACACCTTC
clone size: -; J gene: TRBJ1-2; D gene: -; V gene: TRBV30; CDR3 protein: CAWSVHRAYGYTF; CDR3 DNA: TGTGCCTGGAGTGTACACAGAGCTTATGGCTACACCTTC
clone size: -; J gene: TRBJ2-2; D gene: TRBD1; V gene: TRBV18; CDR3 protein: CASSPIQGANTGELFF; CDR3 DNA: TGTGCCAGCTCCCCAATTCAGGGGGCGAACACCGGGGAGCTGTTTTTT
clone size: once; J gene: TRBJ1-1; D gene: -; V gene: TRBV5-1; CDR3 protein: CASSSGSTLNTEAFF; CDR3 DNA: TGCGCCAGCAGCTCAGGCAGCACGTTGAACACTGAAGCTTTCTTT
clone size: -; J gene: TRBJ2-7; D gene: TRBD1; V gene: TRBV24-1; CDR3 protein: CATSDSSDRPTYEQYF; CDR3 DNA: TGTGCCACCAGTGATTCTTCGGACAGGCCGACCTACGAGCAGTACTTC
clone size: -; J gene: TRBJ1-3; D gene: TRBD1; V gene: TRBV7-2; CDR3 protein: CASSLQRTGLRSGNTIYF; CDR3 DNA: TGTGCCAGCAGCCTTCAACGGACAGGGCTGAGATCTGGAAACACCATATATTTT
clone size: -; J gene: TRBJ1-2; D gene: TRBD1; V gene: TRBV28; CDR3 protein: CASSSWGTGAYGYTF; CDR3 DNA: TGTGCCAGCAGTTCTTGGGGGACAGGGGCCTATGGCTACACCTTC
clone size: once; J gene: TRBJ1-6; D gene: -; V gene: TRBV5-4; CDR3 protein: CASSSQGAYNSPLHF; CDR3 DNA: TGTGCCAGCAGCTCACAGGGAGCGTATAATTCACCCCTCCACTTT
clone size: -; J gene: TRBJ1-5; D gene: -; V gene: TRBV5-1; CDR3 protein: CASSLGLQQPQHF; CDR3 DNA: TGCGCCAGCAGCTTGGGACTCCAGCAGCCCCAGCATTTT
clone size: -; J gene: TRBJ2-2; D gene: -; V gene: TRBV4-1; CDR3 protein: CASSQLPPGELFF; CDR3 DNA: TGCGCCAGCAGCCAGCTACCCCCCGGGGAGCTGTTTTTT
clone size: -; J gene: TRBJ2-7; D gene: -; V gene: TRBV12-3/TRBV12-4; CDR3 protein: CASSRLYHEQYF; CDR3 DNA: TGTGCCAGCAGCCGACTATATCACGAGCAGTACTTC
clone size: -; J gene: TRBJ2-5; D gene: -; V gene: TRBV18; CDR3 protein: CASSPRQEETQYF; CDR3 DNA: TGTGCCAGCTCCCCCAGGCAGGAAGAGACCCAGTACTTC
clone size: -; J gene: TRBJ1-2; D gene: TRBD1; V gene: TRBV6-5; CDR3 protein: CASTQKGQAIDGYTF; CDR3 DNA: TGTGCCAGCACTCAGAAGGGACAGGCAATAGATGGCTACACCTTC
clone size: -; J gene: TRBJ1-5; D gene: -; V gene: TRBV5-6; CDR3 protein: CASSLSPGTRQPQHF; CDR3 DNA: TGTGCCAGCAGCTTGTCGCCGGGTACGCGTCAGCCCCAGCATTTT
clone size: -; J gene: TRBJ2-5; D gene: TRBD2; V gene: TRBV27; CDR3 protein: CASGGRGGETQYF; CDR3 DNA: TGTGCCAGCGGTGGACGGGGGGGCGAGACCCAGTACTTC
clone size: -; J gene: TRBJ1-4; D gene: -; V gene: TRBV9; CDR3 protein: CASSVGEANEKLFF; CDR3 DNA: TGTGCCAGCAGCGTAGGGGAGGCTAATGAAAAACTGTTTTTT